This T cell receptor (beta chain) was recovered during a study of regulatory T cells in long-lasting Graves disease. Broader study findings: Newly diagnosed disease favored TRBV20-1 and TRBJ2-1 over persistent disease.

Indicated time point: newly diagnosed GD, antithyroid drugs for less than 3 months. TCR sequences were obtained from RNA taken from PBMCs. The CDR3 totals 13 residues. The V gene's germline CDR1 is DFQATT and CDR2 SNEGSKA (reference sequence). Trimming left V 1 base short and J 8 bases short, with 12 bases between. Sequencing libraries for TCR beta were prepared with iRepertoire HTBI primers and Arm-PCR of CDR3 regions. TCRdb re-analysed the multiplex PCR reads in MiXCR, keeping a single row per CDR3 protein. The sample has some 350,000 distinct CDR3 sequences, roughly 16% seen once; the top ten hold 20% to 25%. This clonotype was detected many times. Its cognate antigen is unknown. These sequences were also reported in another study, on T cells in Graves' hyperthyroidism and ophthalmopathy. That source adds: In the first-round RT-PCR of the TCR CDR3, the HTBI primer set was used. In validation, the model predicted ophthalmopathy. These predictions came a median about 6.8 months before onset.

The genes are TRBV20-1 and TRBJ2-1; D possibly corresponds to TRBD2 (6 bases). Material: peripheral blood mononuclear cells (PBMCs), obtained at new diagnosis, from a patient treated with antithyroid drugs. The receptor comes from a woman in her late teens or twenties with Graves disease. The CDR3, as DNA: TGCAGTGCTAGAGGGGATAGCGGCCATGAGCAGTTCTTC. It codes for CSARGDSGHEQFF.